Each of the 5 T cell receptor beta chains below was sequenced from the same sample in a study of Graves' ophthalmopathy and Graves' hyperthyroidism. The sequenced template was RNA, covering the TCR beta CDR3 region. Following a first-round RT-PCR that used HTBI primers, a second-round multiplex PCR was carried out. TCRdb analysed the multiplex PCR reads with MiXCR anew, one entry per CDR3 protein. The data show roughly 1.1 million distinct CDR3 sequences, with roughly two fifths seen just once and over 8.5% held by the top ten. What was sequenced was peripheral blood or thyroid tissue (not recorded which). These receptor sequences come from an adult man with Graves' hyperthyroidism.

The rearrangement uses TRBV20-1 and TRBJ2-7; D not certain. The CDR3 spans 10 residues. Trimming shortened V by 6 bases and J by 6 bases, and 9 bases separated the two germline ends. Per germline, CDR1 DFQATT and CDR2 SNEGSKA (reference sequence). Here the CDR3 reads CSAEVGEQYF. CDR3 nucleotide sequence: TGCAGTGCAGAAGTTGGCGAGCAGTACTTC.

As for this clonotype: In this CDR3 the conserved last residue, phenylalanine or tryptophan, is missing, so a read error is likely. The DNA is omitted, as the CDR3 cannot be located on it reliably, and the CDR3 follows TCRdb's listing. The CDR3 protein is CASSVEGGGG. The rearrangement links TRBV9 to TRBJ1-3; no check of the table's D call, TRBD1, against the DNA was made. Both ends counted, the CDR3 spans 10 residues. Germline V lookup: CDR1 SGDLS, CDR2 YYNGEE.

The J gene is TRBJ1-1, the V gene TRBV19; D is possibly TRBD1 (6 bases). Trimming removed 6 bases at V and 6 bases at J, with 17 bases between. Looked up from germline, CDR1 is LNHDA and CDR2 is SQIVND (reference sequence). This CDR3 has 14 residues. CDR3 residues: CASSQGTGGSEAFF. For the CDR3, the DNA is TGTGCCAGTAGCCAGGGCACCGGGGGCTCTGAAGCTTTCTTT.

This clonotype was counted at least ten times. The rearrangement joins TRBV20-1 to TRBJ2-7, with TRBD1 as a possible D gene (6 bases). Trimming removed 4 bases from V and 1 base from J, with 11 bases in between. This CDR3 is 13 amino acids long. The germline CDR1 and CDR2 sequences are DFQATT and SNEGSKA (reference sequence). DNA of the CDR3: TGCAGTGCTACAGGGGACGAGTCCTACGAGCAGTACTTC. Translated, it gives CSATGDESYEQYF.

This clonotype was found many times. This rearrangement joins TRBV29-1 to TRBJ1-2; 9 bases are a match to TRBD1. J was trimmed by 9 bases and V by 5 bases; bases with no gene match: 13. The CDR3 extends over 14 amino acids. The V gene's germline CDR1 is SQVTM and CDR2 ANQGSEA. CDR3: CSVRLSGQGMSYTF. As DNA, the CDR3 is TGCAGCGTTCGCCTCTCCGGACAGGGGATGAGCTACACCTTC.